This TCR beta chain stems from a study of human versus mouse CDR3 diversity and MHC coevolution. Study information: immunoSEQ was reported to reach one in 200,000 T cells sensitivity. Valid reads per sample ranged from roughly 5.5 x 10^6 to 1.6 x 10^7.

Broader study findings: Humans had the largest estimated TCR beta repertoire, 1.5 million to 2 million clonotypes.

Worth noting for this clone: Its antigen remains unidentified.

The data were produced by immunoSEQ multiplex PCR, yet TCRdb's version contains in-frame clones alone and is incomplete. The profile shows about 80,000 clones, just over 90% of them singletons. The source material was naive CD4+ T cells from blood. The subset here: CD45RO-negative CD62L-positive naive CD4 T cells. The receptor comes from a person aged 30 to 69 in good health.

The CDR3 loop reads CASSAYPGQGRYEQYF. The CDR3 DNA reads as TGTGCCAGCAGCGCCTATCCGGGACAGGGGCGCTACGAGCAGTACTTC. The genes are TRBV9 and TRBJ2-5; 10 bases are a match to TRBD1. The better agreement between TRBJ2-7 and the DNA end casts doubt on the J call. CDR1 is SGDLS, CDR2 YYNGEE, per germline. This CDR3 comprises 16 residues.